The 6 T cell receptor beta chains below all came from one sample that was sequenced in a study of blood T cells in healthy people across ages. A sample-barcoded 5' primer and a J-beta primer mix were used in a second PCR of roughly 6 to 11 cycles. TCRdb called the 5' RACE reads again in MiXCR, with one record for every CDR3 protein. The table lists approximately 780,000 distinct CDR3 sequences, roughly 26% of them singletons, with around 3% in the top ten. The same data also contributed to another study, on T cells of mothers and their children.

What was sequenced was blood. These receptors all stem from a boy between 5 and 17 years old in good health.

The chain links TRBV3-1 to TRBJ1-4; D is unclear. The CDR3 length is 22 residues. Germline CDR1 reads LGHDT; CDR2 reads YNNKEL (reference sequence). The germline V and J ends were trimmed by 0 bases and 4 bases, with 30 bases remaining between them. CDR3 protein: CASSQEHGPSVVPRPHNEKLFF. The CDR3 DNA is TGTGCCAGCAGCCAAGAACACGGGCCGTCGGTGGTCCCGAGACCTCATAATGAAAAACTGTTTTTT.

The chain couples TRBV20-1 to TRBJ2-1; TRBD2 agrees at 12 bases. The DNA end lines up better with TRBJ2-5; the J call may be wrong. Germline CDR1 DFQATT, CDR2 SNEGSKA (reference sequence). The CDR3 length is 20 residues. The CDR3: CSARSHGAGGTSGSQETQYF. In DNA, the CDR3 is TGCAGTGCTAGGAGCCATGGGGCCGGGGGGACTAGCGGGTCTCAAGAGACCCAGTACTTC.

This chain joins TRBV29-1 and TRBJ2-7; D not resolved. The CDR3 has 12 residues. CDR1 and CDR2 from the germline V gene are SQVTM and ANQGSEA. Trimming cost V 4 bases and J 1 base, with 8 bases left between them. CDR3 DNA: TGCAGCGTTGTCACACGATCCTACGAGCAGTACTTC. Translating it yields CSVVTRSYEQYF.

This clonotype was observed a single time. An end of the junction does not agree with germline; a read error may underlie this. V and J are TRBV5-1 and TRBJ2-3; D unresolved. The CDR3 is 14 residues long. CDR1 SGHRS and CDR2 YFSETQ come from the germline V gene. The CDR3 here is CATRGPDFTDMQYF. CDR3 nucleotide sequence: TGCGCCACCCGCGGACCGGATTTTACGGATATGCAGTATTTT.

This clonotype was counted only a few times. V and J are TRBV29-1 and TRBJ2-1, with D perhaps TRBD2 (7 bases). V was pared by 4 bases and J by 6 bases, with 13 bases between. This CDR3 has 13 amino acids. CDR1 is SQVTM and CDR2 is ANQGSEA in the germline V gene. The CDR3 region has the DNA TGCAGCGTTGCCGGGGGGCCGGGCAATGAGCAGTTCTTC. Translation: CSVAGGPGNEQFF.

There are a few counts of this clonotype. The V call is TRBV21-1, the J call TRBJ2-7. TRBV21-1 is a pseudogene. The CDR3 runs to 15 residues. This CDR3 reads CASSKPDRAFYEQYF. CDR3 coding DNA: TGTGCCAGCAGCAAACCCGACAGAGCCTTCTACGAGCAGTACTTC.